This entry features one TCR beta chain sequence. Its antigen is unidentified. This sample is part of a study of T cell repertoires in cytomegalovirus infection. Study information: Public TCR beta signature analysis indicated the presence of both CMV infection and matching HLA type.

Trimming removed 7 bases at V and 0 bases at J, with 16 bases between. The CDR3 consists of 17 residues. Study-level points and caveats: HLA-C-restricted CMV clonotypes gave the most frequent clonotype in two of eight donors. Cumulative public TCR beta family frequency identified CMV carriers with the relevant HLA.

TCRdb fed the reads into MiXCR, producing one record per CDR3 protein. The sample contains 400,000 or so distinct CDR3 sequences, less than 20% of which appear only once. This TCR was recovered from a human donor in good health (CMV status not recorded). Some clones in this sample may be carry-over from other donors' samples. The chain couples TRBV23-1 to TRBJ2-6, with D possibly being TRBD1 (5 bases). TRBV23-1 is flagged as an ORF with uncertain function. Sequencing used PBMCs. The CDR3 loop reads CASMSTEEYSGANVLTF. For the CDR3, the DNA is TGCGCCAGCATGTCGACAGAAGAATACTCTGGGGCCAACGTCCTGACTTTC.